This entry lists 15 T cell receptor beta chains sequenced from one sample in a study of T cell responses to AZD1222 COVID-19 vaccine. The assay was immunoSEQ multiplex PCR, and TCRdb's table has in-frame clones only and misses some. This table has 77,000 or so clones, roughly 84% appearing once. The sample was peripheral blood, taken 28 days after the second AZD1222 dose. The receptors derive from an adult who received the AZD1222 COVID-19 vaccine.

The rearrangement links TRBV9 to TRBJ2-1; 14 nucleotides match TRBD2. The CDR3 covers 16 residues. The trim removed 3 bases at V and 9 bases at J, leaving 8 bases unmatched. In germline, CDR1 is SGDLS, CDR2 YYNGEE. The DNA for the CDR3 is TGTGCCAGCAGCGAACGACTAGCGGGGGGGCTCGCTGAGCAGTTCTTC. This translates into CASSERLAGGLAEQFF.

In this sample, this clone turned up once. V usage is TRBV30 and J usage is TRBJ1-6, with no clear D. CDR3 length equals 12 residues. V gave up 4 bases and J gave up 6 bases, with 7 bases separating them. Germline-derived CDR1 and CDR2 are GTSNPN and SVGIG (reference sequence). CDR3 protein: CAWNEFNSPLHF. The CDR3 DNA sequence: TGTGCCTGGAATGAGTTTAATTCACCCCTCCACTTT.

V is TRBV7-9 and J is TRBJ1-6; D remains unclear. Germline V gene lookup returns CDR1 SEHNR and CDR2 FQNEAQ (reference sequence). The CDR3 consists of 11 residues. V was pared by 6 bases and J by 7 bases, with 4 bases between. CDR3 in amino acids: CASRQNSPLHF. The CDR3, as DNA: TGTGCCAGCAGACAGAATTCACCCCTCCACTTT.

This clone turned up a few times. The chain employs TRBV27 and TRBJ2-7, with TRBD1 matching 7 bases. The CDR3 contains 15 residues. V was pared by 4 bases and J by 2 bases, with 8 bases of the junction left unmatched. Looked up from germline, CDR1 is MNHEY and CDR2 is SMNVEV (reference sequence). For the CDR3, the DNA is TGTGCCAGCAGTTCAATTGTTCAGGGGGCCTACGAGCAGTACTTC. This gives the protein CASSSIVQGAYEQYF.

CDR3 sequence reads: CASSLDGRREAFF. CDR3 bases: TGCGCCAGCAGCTTGGACGGCAGGCGCGAAGCTTTCTTT. The J gene is TRBJ1-1, the V gene TRBV5-1; the D is unclear. The V end was cut by 0 bases, the J end by 8 bases, with 11 bases between. This CDR3 contains 13 residues. Germline assignment: CDR1 SGHRS and CDR2 YFSETQ.

V is TRBV10-3 and J is TRBJ1-2; D is undetermined. This CDR3 has 14 residues. Germline V CDR1 and CDR2: ENHRY, SYGVKD. With 3 bases removed from V and 2 bases from J, the gap between germline ends came to 10 bases. The CDR3 DNA is TGTGCCATCAGTGACCCGGGAACAAACTATGGCTACACCTTC. Amino acids: CAISDPGTNYGYTF.

The genes are TRBV20-1 and TRBJ1-2; D remains ambiguous. The V end lost 3 bases, the J end lost 7 bases, and 9 bases lay between the germline ends. From germline, CDR1 is DFQATT and CDR2 SNEGSKA (reference sequence). CDR3 length: 11 residues. DNA for the CDR3: TGCAGTGCTAGTCCGGCGATTGGCTACACCTTC. Protein: CSASPAIGYTF.

The chain recombines TRBV7-2 with TRBJ1-4; D may be TRBD1 (6 bases). The CDR3 length is 14 residues. V lost 5 bases and J lost 6, with 13 bases in between. Germline CDR1 reads SGHTA; CDR2 reads FQGNSA. The CDR3, as DNA: TGTGCCAGCAGCCTTACAGGGCCTGATGAAAAACTGTTTTTT. Translation gives CASSLTGPDEKLFF.

For the CDR3, the DNA is TGCGCCAGCAGCCTGACCGGCGGGGGGAACACTGAAGCTTTCTTT. Translation gives CASSLTGGGNTEAFF. The gene calls are TRBV5-1 and TRBJ1-1, with D possibly matching TRBD1 (5 bases). V gave up 4 bases and J gave up 1 base, with 14 bases separating them. The CDR3 sequence is 15 residues long. Looked up from germline, CDR1 is SGHRS and CDR2 is YFSETQ.

This chain connects TRBV9 to TRBJ1-3, with 8 bases matching TRBD1. Germline CDR1 and CDR2: SGDLS and YYNGEE. The CDR3 runs 15 residues. The ends lost 3 bases at V and 1 base at J; junction bases unmatched: 3. The CDR3 sequence: CASSAHRGSGNTIYF. The CDR3 nucleotides read TGTGCCAGCAGCGCCCACAGGGGGTCTGGAAACACCATATATTTT.

CDR3 nucleotide sequence: TGTGCCAGCAGCTTAGTCTTGGACTATGGCTACACCTTC. Amino acids: CASSLVLDYGYTF. This sequence joins TRBV7-9 and TRBJ1-2; D is uncertain. The V gene's germline CDR1 is SEHNR and CDR2 FQNEAQ (reference sequence). The germline V and J ends were trimmed by 1 base and 3 bases, with 6 bases remaining between them. The CDR3 runs 13 residues.

This rearrangement joins TRBV28 to TRBJ1-6; tentatively, D is TRBD1 (6 bases). From germline, CDR1 is MDHEN and CDR2 SYDVKM. With 1 base removed from V and 8 bases from J, the gap between germline ends came to 15 bases. CDR3 size: 16 residues. For the CDR3, the DNA is TGTGCCAGCAGTTTATTGGGGGGCCAGGGACATTCACCCCTCCACTTT. The encoded protein is CASSLLGGQGHSPLHF.

This CDR3 is CASSQGVSISNQPQHF. The CDR3 DNA sequence: TGTGCCAGCAGCCAAGGGGTGAGCATTAGCAATCAGCCCCAGCATTTT. The rearrangement uses TRBV3-1 (or the pseudogene TRBV3-2) and TRBJ1-5; D is ambiguous. Germline values: CDR1 LGHDT, CDR2 YNNKEL (reference sequence). The CDR3 totals 16 residues. Between the trimmed V and J ends, which lost 1 base and 0 bases, there was a span of 10 bases.

The chain is built from TRBV11-2 and TRBJ1-1; D might be TRBD1 (6 bases). Germline CDR1 reads SGHAT; CDR2 reads FQNNGV. This CDR3 is built from 15 residues. Trimming pared 7 bases from V and 1 base from J, leaving 16 bases between. The CDR3 DNA is TGTGCCAGCATTAAAAGGGGGACGGGGAACACTGAAGCTTTCTTT. The encoded protein is CASIKRGTGNTEAFF.

The chain is built from TRBV30 and TRBJ2-7; D might be TRBD2 (6 bases). The CDR3 is 15 residues long. Deletions cut 4 bases from V and 0 bases from J, with 16 bases between. Germline V gene data show CDR1 as GTSNPN and CDR2 as SVGIG (reference sequence). CDR3 loop: CAWKRVVGRSYEQYF. In nucleotides, the CDR3 is TGTGCCTGGAAGCGGGTGGTAGGGCGCTCCTACGAGCAGTACTTC.